The next 2 T cell receptor beta chains were all read from a single sample in a study of cytomegalovirus exposure and HLA in healthy donors. The PCR employed 60 Vbeta primers together with 13 Jbeta primers. Only in-frame clones appear in the TCRdb table, and some are missing; sequencing was by immunoSEQ multiplex PCR. The table lists over 110,000 clones, 65% to 85% of them singletons, with approximately 2.4% in the top ten. Sample: PBMCs. These receptors all come from a male donor in good health and CMV-seronegative.

The chain links TRBV29-1 to TRBJ2-3; D is unclear. Trimming cost V 0 bases and J 0 bases, with 16 bases left between them. The CDR3 consists of 17 residues. Looked up from germline, CDR1 is SQVTM and CDR2 is ANQGSEA. The CDR3 DNA sequence: TGCAGCGTTGAAGAGACCCCCCTTGAGACTAGCACAGATACGCAGTATTTT. It is translated as CSVEETPLETSTDTQYF.

The chain employs TRBV6-6 and TRBJ1-2, with a tentative D call TRBD1 (6 bases). The CDR3 contains 14 residues. The V gene's germline CDR1 is MNHNY and CDR2 SVGAGI (reference sequence). The ends were cut back, 6 bases at V and 8 bases at J, with 19 bases in the middle. CDR3 amino acids: CASRHTQGSGGYTF. In nucleotides, the CDR3 is TGTGCCAGCAGACATACACAGGGATCAGGAGGCTACACCTTC.